Following are 24 T cell receptor beta chains from one sample sequenced in a study of beta chain features in type 1 diabetes. Expressed TCRB transcripts were sequenced, since all the RNA that had been isolated was reverse transcribed. Repertoires were generated with immunoSEQ multiplex PCR, while TCRdb's copy carries only in-frame clones and drops some. Among roughly 290,000 clones listed, 7.5% to 9.5% were seen once. Material for sequencing was central memory CD4+ T cells from blood. The receptor set was obtained from a woman aged 18-35 years in good health.

The chain uses TRBV30 and TRBJ1-2, with TRBD1 matching 10 bases. CDR1 is GTSNPN and CDR2 is SVGIG in the germline V gene (reference sequence). This CDR3 contains 15 residues. V was clipped by 5 bases and J by 1 base; unmatched bases: 7. This CDR3 reads CAWGTGTGVNYGYTF. The CDR3 bases are TGTGCCTGGGGAACCGGGACAGGGGTTAACTATGGCTACACCTTC.

The rearrangement uses TRBV5-1 and TRBJ2-5; D could derive from TRBD1 or TRBD2 (5 bases each). The CDR3 has 14 amino acids. V dropped 4 bases and J dropped 1 base, with 11 bases sitting between them. From germline, CDR1 is SGHRS and CDR2 YFSETQ. The CDR3 protein is CASSEGSTQETQYF. In nucleotides, the CDR3 is TGCGCCAGCAGCGAGGGGAGCACCCAAGAGACCCAGTACTTC.

As for this clone: An end of the junction does not agree with germline; a read error may underlie this. The CDR3 sequence: CATSTGTSGIEELFF. DNA of the CDR3: TGTGCCACCAGCACGGGGACTAGCGGGATTGAGGAGCTGTTTTTT. The rearrangement links TRBV7-3 to TRBJ2-2; TRBD2 matches 13 bases. The germline CDR1 and CDR2 sequences are SGHTA and FQGTGA. The CDR3 has 15 amino acids.

This clone appeared many times. The V gene is TRBV9, the J gene TRBJ2-5; D remains unclear. The CDR3 is 16 residues long. The ends were cut back, 0 bases at V and 5 bases at J, with 17 bases in the middle. The germline V gene has CDR1 SGDLS and CDR2 YYNGEE. CDR3 nucleotide sequence: TGTGCCAGCAGCGTAGGAAGAGCGTCTATGGGGGAGACCCAGTACTTC. It encodes CASSVGRASMGETQYF.

This clone was observed a handful of times. The V and J genes are TRBV9 and TRBJ1-2, with a weak D call TRBD1 (6 bases). Trimming pared 3 bases from V and 4 bases from J, leaving 16 bases between. Looked up from germline, CDR1 is SGDLS and CDR2 is YYNGEE. The CDR3 consists of 15 residues. In DNA, the CDR3 is TGTGCCAGCAGCGGAACCGGGACACGGGGCTATGGCTACACCTTC. This translates into CASSGTGTRGYGYTF.

The CDR3 coding sequence is TGTGCCAGCAGCTTATACGGGAGCTCTAATGAAAAACTGTTTTTT. The encoded protein is CASSLYGSSNEKLFF. The chain has TRBV7-3 and TRBJ1-4, with unresolved D. Germline loops: CDR1 SGHTA, CDR2 FQGTGA. There are 15 residues in the CDR3. Trimming took 2 bases from V and 3 from J, leaving 10 bases between them.

About this clone itself: In the same sample, other DNA sequences code for this CDR3. V is TRBV19 and J is TRBJ2-2; D remains unclear. Trimming removed 3 bases from V and 3 bases from J, with 8 bases in between. In germline, CDR1 is LNHDA, CDR2 SQIVND (reference sequence). The CDR3 is 14 residues long. The CDR3 DNA reads as TGTGCCAGTAGTATGGGTAGAGACACCGGGGAGCTGTTTTTT. Its protein product is CASSMGRDTGELFF.

In its sample, this clone was seen a few times. The DNA for the CDR3 is TGTGCCAGCAGTGAACACACTGAAGCTTTCTTT. Protein sequence: CASSEHTEAFF. The chain couples TRBV2 to TRBJ1-1; no firm D call. From germline, CDR1 is SNHLY and CDR2 FYNNEI. The CDR3 is 11 residues long. The V end lost 2 bases, the J end lost 3 bases, and 1 base lay between the germline ends.

The rearrangement joins TRBV6-5 to TRBJ1-1, with D unclear. The V gene's germline CDR1 is MNHEY and CDR2 SVGAGI. Trimming took 4 bases from V and 1 from J, leaving 7 bases between them. The CDR3 has 13 amino acids. CDR3 loop: CASSSQENTEAFF. The DNA of the CDR3 is TGTGCCAGCAGTTCCCAAGAGAACACTGAAGCTTTCTTT.

The gene calls are TRBV4-3 and TRBJ2-5; TRBD1 aligns across 7 bases. The CDR3 extends over 15 amino acids. The J segment lost 5 bases and the V segment lost 4 bases, leaving 10 bases of the junction unmatched. Germline-derived CDR1 and CDR2 are LGHNA and YSLEER. CDR3 sequence: CASSPQQGLMETQYF. CDR3 nucleotides: TGCGCCAGCAGCCCACAACAGGGGTTAATGGAGACCCAGTACTTC.

The rearrangement links TRBV6-1 to TRBJ1-3, with D unclear. This CDR3 comprises 13 residues. The V end was cut by 0 bases, the J end by 7 bases, with 7 bases between. Looked up from germline, CDR1 is MNHNS and CDR2 is SASEGT. The CDR3 protein is CASSEAGLNTIYF. The CDR3 DNA is TGTGCCAGCAGTGAAGCCGGGCTGAACACCATATATTTT.

The chain employs TRBV6-6 and TRBJ2-1; 7 bases agree with TRBD1. Per germline, CDR1 MNHNY and CDR2 SVGAGI (reference sequence). Trimming removed 6 bases from V and 9 bases from J; junction bases left unmatched: 5. This CDR3 is built from 12 residues. The CDR3 bases are TGTGCCAGCAGCCCTAACAGGGGTGAGCAGTTCTTC. As protein: CASSPNRGEQFF.

This clone occurred a few times. A far larger clone is one base from this, pointing to a likely read error. The gene calls are TRBV5-1 and TRBJ2-1; D may correspond to TRBD1 or TRBD2 (5 bases each). V was trimmed by 1 base and J by 0 bases, leaving 11 bases between them. The length of the CDR3 is 16 residues. Germline V CDR1 and CDR2: SGHRS, YFSETQ. As DNA, the CDR3 is TGCGCCAGCAGCTTGCGGGGCGGCAGCTCCTACAATGAGCAGTTCTTC. It is translated as CASSLRGGSSYNEQFF. Complete variable domain (other parts from reference TRBV5-1 and TRBJ2-1): KAGVTQTPRYLIKTRGQQVTLSCSPISGHRSVSWYQQTPGQGLQFLFEYFSETQRNKGNFPGRFSGRQFSNSRSEMNVSTLELGDSALYLCASSLRGGSSYNEQFFGPGTRLTVL.

The genes are TRBV7-2 and TRBJ1-2; D not certain. The germline gives CDR1 SGHTA, CDR2 FQGNSA. Trimming pared 0 bases from V and 8 bases from J, leaving 10 bases between. The CDR3 covers 13 residues. CDR3 protein: CASSLAGWRGYTF. CDR3 DNA sequence: TGTGCCAGCAGCTTAGCGGGCTGGAGGGGCTACACCTTC.

The table lists this clone with a few counts. V is TRBV18 and J is TRBJ1-2; the D is unclear. Trimming left V 3 bases short and J 4 bases short, with 9 bases between. Looked up from germline, CDR1 is KGHSH and CDR2 is LQKENI. This CDR3 is built from 13 residues. This chain's CDR3 is CASSPPSSYGYTF. DNA for the CDR3: TGTGCCAGCTCACCTCCCAGCAGCTATGGCTACACCTTC.

This clone has more than one count but fewer than ten. The gene calls are TRBV7-2 and TRBJ2-1; 7 nucleotides line up with TRBD2. The junction had 4 bases not matched to a gene; V was cut back by 5 bases and J by 0 bases. Germline lookup yields CDR1 SGHTA and CDR2 FQGNSA. The CDR3 totals 15 residues. The CDR3 nucleotides are TGTGCCAGCAGCGCGCGGGGGTCCTCCTACAATGAGCAGTTCTTC. It translates to CASSARGSSYNEQFF.

This clone was picked up many times. The chain has TRBV14 and TRBJ2-1; 7 bases agree with TRBD2. The CDR3 spans 15 residues. Germline CDR1 reads SGHDN; CDR2 reads FVKESK. V shed 1 base, J shed 5 bases, and the junction held 5 bases outside the gene matches. The CDR3 loop reads CASSQVGGGDNEQFF. The CDR3 nucleotides read TGTGCCAGCAGCCAAGTGGGCGGGGGAGACAATGAGCAGTTCTTC.

In this sample, this clone turned up many times. The V gene is TRBV6-5, the J gene TRBJ2-7; D might be TRBD1 or TRBD2, each matching 5 bases. V gave up 1 base and J gave up 0 bases, with 7 bases separating them. Germline V CDR1 and CDR2: MNHEY, SVGAGI. The CDR3 has 14 amino acids. Written as DNA, the CDR3 is TGTGCCAGCAGTTACTGGGGGAGCTCCTACGAGCAGTACTTC. Protein: CASSYWGSSYEQYF.

The chain uses TRBV9 and TRBJ2-1, with TRBD2 identical over 9 bases. V dropped 2 bases and J dropped 0; count of bases not matched to a gene: 3. The CDR3 totals 16 residues. In germline, CDR1 is SGDLS, CDR2 YYNGEE. This CDR3 is CASSVLAGSSYNEQFF. Here the CDR3 DNA reads TGTGCCAGCAGCGTCCTAGCGGGAAGCTCCTACAATGAGCAGTTCTTC.

This clone was picked up a small number of times. This sequence joins TRBV6-1 and TRBJ2-7, with D perhaps matching TRBD1 or TRBD2 (5 bases each). V was shortened by 7 bases and J by 5 bases, with 21 bases between the two germline ends. The CDR3 is 15 residues long. CDR1 MNHNS and CDR2 SASEGT come from the germline V gene. The CDR3 region has the DNA TGTGCCAGCAACCCCGCCGGGACGAAGGGTCACGAGCAGTACGTC. It specifies CASNPAGTKGHEQYV.

The V and J genes are TRBV30 and TRBJ2-2; D not certain. The CDR3 extends over 13 amino acids. CDR1 is GTSNPN, CDR2 SVGIG, per germline (reference sequence). V was cut by 2 bases and J by 4 bases, with 8 bases left in between. CDR3 nucleotide sequence: TGTGCCTGGAGTAGAGAAGGCACCGGGGAGCTGTTTTTT. It is translated as CAWSREGTGELFF.

The chain carries TRBV5-4 and TRBJ1-2, with 8 bases identical to TRBD1. From germline, CDR1 is SGHNT and CDR2 YYREEE (reference sequence). V gave up 1 base and J gave up 3 bases; unmatched junction bases: 5. The CDR3 is 15 amino acids. The CDR3 nucleotides are TGTGCCAGCAGCTTGCCGGGACAGGTGGACTATGGCTACACCTTC. It specifies CASSLPGQVDYGYTF.

This clone was observed many times. The chain uses TRBV5-4 and TRBJ1-6; 9 nucleotides match TRBD1. Germline V lookup: CDR1 SGHNT, CDR2 YYREEE (reference sequence). The CDR3 is made up of 15 amino acids. Unmatched junction bases numbered 8, after V lost 4 bases and J lost 9 bases. DNA of the CDR3: TGTGCCAGCAGCCGAGACCGGGACAGGGCTTCACCCCTCCACTTT. It translates to CASSRDRDRASPLHF.

J is TRBJ2-3 and V is TRBV9, with a weak D call TRBD2 (5 bases). Germline V CDR1 and CDR2: SGDLS, YYNGEE. Trimming took 0 bases from V and 4 from J, leaving 21 bases between them. The CDR3 covers 18 residues. CDR3 loop: CASSVVLVERRASDTQYF. The DNA of the CDR3 is TGTGCCAGCAGCGTAGTTTTAGTAGAGAGGCGGGCCTCAGATACGCAGTATTTT.